This T cell receptor beta chain was captured by sequencing in a study of T cell responses to AZD1222 COVID-19 vaccine. Germline V lookup: CDR1 LGHDT, CDR2 YNNKEL (reference sequence). This CDR3 contains 14 residues. V lost 1 base to trimming and J lost 6 bases, with 12 bases between them. The data were produced by immunoSEQ multiplex PCR, yet TCRdb's version contains in-frame clones alone and is incomplete. The sample holds 110,000 to 150,000 clones, 93% seen once. The sequences come from peripheral blood, collected on day 0 of MenACWY control vaccination. The rearrangement links TRBV3-1 (or the pseudogene TRBV3-2) to TRBJ1-2; possibly TRBD1 for D (5 bases). The TCR sequence derives from an adult in good health. The CDR3 sequence: CASSQGVGGDGYTF. DNA of the CDR3: TGTGCCAGCAGCCAAGGAGTCGGGGGGGATGGCTACACCTTC.